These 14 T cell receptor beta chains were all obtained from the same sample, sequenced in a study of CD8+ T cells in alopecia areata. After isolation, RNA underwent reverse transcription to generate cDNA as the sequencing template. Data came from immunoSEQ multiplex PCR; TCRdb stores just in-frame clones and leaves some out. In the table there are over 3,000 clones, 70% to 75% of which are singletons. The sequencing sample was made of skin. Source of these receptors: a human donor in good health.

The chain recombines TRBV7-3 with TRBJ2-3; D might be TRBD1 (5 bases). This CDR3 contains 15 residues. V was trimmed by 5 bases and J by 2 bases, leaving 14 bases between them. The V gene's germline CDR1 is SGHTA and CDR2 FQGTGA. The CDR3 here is CASSHGPGPTDTQYF. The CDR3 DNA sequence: TGTGCCAGCAGCCATGGGCCAGGGCCCACAGATACGCAGTATTTT.

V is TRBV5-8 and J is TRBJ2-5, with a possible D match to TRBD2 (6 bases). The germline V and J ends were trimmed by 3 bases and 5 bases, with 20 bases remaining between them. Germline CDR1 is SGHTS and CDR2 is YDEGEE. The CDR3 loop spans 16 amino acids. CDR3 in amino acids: CASSSSLVVEGETQYF. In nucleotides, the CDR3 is TGTGCCAGCAGCTCCAGCCTGGTGGTGGAGGGGGAGACCCAGTACTTC.

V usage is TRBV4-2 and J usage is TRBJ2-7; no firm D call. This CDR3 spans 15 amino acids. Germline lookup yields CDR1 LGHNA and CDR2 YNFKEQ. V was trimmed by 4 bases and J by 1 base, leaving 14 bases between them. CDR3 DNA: TGTGCCAGCAGCCCAAACATATTGCGGTCCTACGAGCAGTACTTC. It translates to CASSPNILRSYEQYF.

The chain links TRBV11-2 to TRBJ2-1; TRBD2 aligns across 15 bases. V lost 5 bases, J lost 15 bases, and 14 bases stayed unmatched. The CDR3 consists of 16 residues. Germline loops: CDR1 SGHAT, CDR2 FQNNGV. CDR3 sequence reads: CASSPGLAGGGAGMFF. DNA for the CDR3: TGTGCCAGCAGCCCGGGACTAGCGGGGGGAGGGGCCGGGATGTTCTTC.

This chain's CDR3 is CASSPGLAGGRNQETQYF. The CDR3 DNA reads as TGTGCCAGCTCACCCGGACTAGCGGGGGGCCGTAATCAAGAGACCCAGTACTTC. This chain joins TRBV18 and TRBJ2-5; 14 nucleotides agree with TRBD2. CDR3 length equals 18 residues. Germline V gene lookup returns CDR1 KGHSH and CDR2 LQKENI. V lost 3 bases, J lost 2 bases, and 8 bases stayed unmatched.

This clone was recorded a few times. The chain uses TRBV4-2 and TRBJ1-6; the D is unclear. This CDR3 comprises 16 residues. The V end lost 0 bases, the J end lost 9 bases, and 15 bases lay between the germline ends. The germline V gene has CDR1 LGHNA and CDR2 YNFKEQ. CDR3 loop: CASSQDPPGFGSPLHF. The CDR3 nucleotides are TGTGCCAGCAGCCAAGACCCCCCCGGGTTCGGTTCACCCCTCCACTTT.

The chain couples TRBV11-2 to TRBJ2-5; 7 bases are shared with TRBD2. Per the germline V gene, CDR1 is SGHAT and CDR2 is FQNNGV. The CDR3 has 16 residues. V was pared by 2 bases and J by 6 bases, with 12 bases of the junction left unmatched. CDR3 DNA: TGTGCCAGCAGCTTATTAACGGGGGGAGTATTGAAGACCCAGTACTTC. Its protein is CASSLLTGGVLKTQYF. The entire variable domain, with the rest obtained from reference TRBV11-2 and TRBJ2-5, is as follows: EAGVAQSPRYKIIEKRQSVAFWCNPISGHATLYWYQQILGQGPKLLIQFQNNGVVDDSQLPKDRFSAERLKGVDSTLKIQPAKLEDSAVYLCASSLLTGGVLKTQYFGPGTRLLVL.

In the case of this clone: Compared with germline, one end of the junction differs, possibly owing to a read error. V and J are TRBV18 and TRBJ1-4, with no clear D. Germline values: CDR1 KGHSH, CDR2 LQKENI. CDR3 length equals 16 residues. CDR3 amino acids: CASSPQRRATNEKLFF. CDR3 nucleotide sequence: TGTGCCAGCTCCCCACAAAGGAGGGCAACTAATGAAAAACTGTTTTTT. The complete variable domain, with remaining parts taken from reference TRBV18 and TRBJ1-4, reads NAGVMQNPRHLVRRRGQEARLRCSPMKGHSHVYWYRQLPEEGLKFMVYLQKENIIDESGMPKERFSAEFPKEGPSILRIQQVVRGDSAAYFCASSPQRRATNEKLFFGSGTQLSVL.

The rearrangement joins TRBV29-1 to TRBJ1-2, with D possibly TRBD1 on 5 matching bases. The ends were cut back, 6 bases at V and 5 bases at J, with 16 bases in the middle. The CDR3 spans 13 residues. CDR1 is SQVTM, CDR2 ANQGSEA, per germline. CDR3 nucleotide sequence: TGCAGCGTCCGCACGACAGCCGGGTATGGCTACACCTTC. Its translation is CSVRTTAGYGYTF.

The DNA for the CDR3 is TGTGCCAGCAGTCCACAGGCCTTTAGCAATCAGCCCCAGCATTTT. Translation: CASSPQAFSNQPQHF. J is TRBJ1-5 and V is TRBV6-6; D may be TRBD1 (5 bases). The CDR3 covers 15 residues. The germline gives CDR1 MNHNY, CDR2 SVGAGI (reference sequence). Trimming took off 5 bases at V and 0 bases at J, with 11 bases between the two ends.

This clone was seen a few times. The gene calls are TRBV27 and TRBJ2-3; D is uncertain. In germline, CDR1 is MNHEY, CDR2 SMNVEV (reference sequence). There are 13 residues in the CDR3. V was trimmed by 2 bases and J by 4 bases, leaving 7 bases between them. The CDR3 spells CASSLSRPDTQYF. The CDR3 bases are TGTGCCAGCAGTTTAAGTCGGCCAGATACGCAGTATTTT.

The CDR3 DNA sequence: TGTGCCAGCAGGGACACCAACTATGGCTACACCTTC. Residues: CASRDTNYGYTF. The chain is built from TRBV6-6 and TRBJ1-2, with D tentatively TRBD1 (5 bases). The CDR3 is made up of 12 amino acids. Trimming removed 6 bases at V and 2 bases at J, with 7 bases between. The germline CDR1 and CDR2 sequences are MNHNY and SVGAGI (reference sequence).

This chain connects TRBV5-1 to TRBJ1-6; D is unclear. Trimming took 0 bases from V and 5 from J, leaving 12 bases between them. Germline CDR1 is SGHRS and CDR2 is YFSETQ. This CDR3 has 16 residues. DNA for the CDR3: TGCGCCAGCAGCTTGGCCTTGGACGGAGATAATTCACCCCTCCACTTT. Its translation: CASSLALDGDNSPLHF.

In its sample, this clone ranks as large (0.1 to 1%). CDR3 amino acids: CASSYGPSSYEQYF. CDR3 nucleotide sequence: TGTGCCAGCAGTTACGGGCCTAGCTCCTACGAGCAGTACTTC. The V gene is TRBV6-6, the J gene TRBJ2-7; D is ambiguous. The CDR3 extends over 14 amino acids. The germline CDR1 and CDR2 sequences are MNHNY and SVGAGI (reference sequence). V lost 2 bases and J 0 bases, leaving 8 bases between the germline ends.